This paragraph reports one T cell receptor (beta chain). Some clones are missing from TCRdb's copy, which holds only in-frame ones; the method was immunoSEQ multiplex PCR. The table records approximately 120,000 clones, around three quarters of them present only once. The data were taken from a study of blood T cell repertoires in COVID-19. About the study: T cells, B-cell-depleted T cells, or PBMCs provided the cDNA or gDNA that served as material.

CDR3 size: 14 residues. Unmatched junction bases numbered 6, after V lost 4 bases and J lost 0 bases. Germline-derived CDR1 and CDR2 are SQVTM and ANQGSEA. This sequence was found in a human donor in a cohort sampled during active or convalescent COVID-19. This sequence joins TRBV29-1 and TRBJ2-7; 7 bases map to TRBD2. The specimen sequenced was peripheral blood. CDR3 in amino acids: CSVGRGTSSYEQYF. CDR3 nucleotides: TGCAGCGTTGGGCGGGGGACGAGCTCCTACGAGCAGTACTTC.